The rows below give T cell receptor beta chains drawn from one sample of a study of blood T cell repertoires in COVID-19. Libraries were prepared by immunoSEQ multiplex PCR; TCRdb keeps only in-frame clonotypes and omits some of them. The sample lists around 170,000 clones; under 85% were seen once. Input material: peripheral blood. The receptors were gathered from a man aged 65 to 79 who had recovered from COVID-19. The CDR3 runs from the conserved cysteine through the conserved F or W. A D gene is named only where the DNA matches it firmly. Expanded clones are given a class, and other clones once, few, many or no size at all.

clone_size: -
j_call: TRBJ2-1
d_call: -
v_call: TRBV19
cdr3_nt: TGTGCCAGTAGTAGCGGCGGGCTGACAGGCTACAATGAGCAGTTCTTC
cdr3_aa: CASSSGGLTGYNEQFF

clone_size: -
j_call: TRBJ2-7
d_call: -
v_call: TRBV28
cdr3_nt: TGTGCCAGCAGTCGCCGAGTCCTCGCCTACGAGCAGTACTTC
cdr3_aa: CASSRRVLAYEQYF

clone_size: -
j_call: TRBJ1-5
d_call: TRBD1
v_call: TRBV2
cdr3_nt: TGTGCCAGCAGTTTTGCCCGGGACAGGGGGCTGAACAATCAGCCCCAGCATTTT
cdr3_aa: CASSFARDRGLNNQPQHF

clone_size: -
j_call: TRBJ2-3
d_call: TRBD2
v_call: TRBV11-2
cdr3_nt: TGTGCCAGCAGCTTAGCGGGGGGTTACACAGATACGCAGTATTTT
cdr3_aa: CASSLAGGYTDTQYF

clone_size: -
j_call: TRBJ1-3
d_call: -
v_call: TRBV30
cdr3_nt: TGTGCCTGGAGTGTAGAGGTCCATGAAGACACCATATATTTT
cdr3_aa: CAWSVEVHEDTIYF

clone_size: -
j_call: TRBJ2-1
d_call: TRBD2
v_call: TRBV11-2
cdr3_nt: TGTGCCAGCAGCTTAGCCACTCTAGCGGGAGGGGAAAATGAGCAGTTCTTC
cdr3_aa: CASSLATLAGGENEQFF

clone_size: -
j_call: TRBJ2-3
d_call: TRBD2
v_call: TRBV7-2
cdr3_nt: TGTGCCAGCAGCAGGACTAGCGGGTTCACAGATACGCAGTATTTT
cdr3_aa: CASSRTSGFTDTQYF

clone_size: few
j_call: TRBJ2-1
d_call: TRBD2
v_call: TRBV6-5
cdr3_nt: TGTGCCAGCAGGGAGCGGGAGGGGTCCTACAATGAGCAGTTCTTC
cdr3_aa: CASREREGSYNEQFF

clone_size: -
j_call: TRBJ1-3
d_call: -
v_call: TRBV2
cdr3_nt: TGTGCCAGCAGTGAACAGGAGGTCTCTGGAAACACCATATATTTT
cdr3_aa: CASSEQEVSGNTIYF

clone_size: -
j_call: TRBJ1-2
d_call: -
v_call: TRBV11-2
cdr3_nt: TGTGCCAGCAGCCGCGCGTATGGCTACACCTTC
cdr3_aa: CASSRAYGYTF

clone_size: -
j_call: TRBJ1-4
d_call: -
v_call: TRBV19
cdr3_nt: TGTGCCAGTAGTGAGACACAGGGTCGGGGAGAAAAACTGTTTTTT
cdr3_aa: CASSETQGRGEKLFF

clone_size: -
j_call: TRBJ2-4
d_call: -
v_call: TRBV29-1
cdr3_nt: TGCAGCGTGCGGCTCGACGGCGGAGCCAAAAACATTCAGTACTTC
cdr3_aa: CSVRLDGGAKNIQYF

clone_size: -
j_call: TRBJ1-2
d_call: TRBD1
v_call: TRBV5-1
cdr3_nt: TGCGCCAGCAGCTTGGGGACAGGGCATGCTAACTATGGCTACACCTTC
cdr3_aa: CASSLGTGHANYGYTF

clone_size: -
j_call: TRBJ1-3
d_call: -
v_call: TRBV7-9
cdr3_nt: TGTGCCGGGAGGGCCCTCTCTGGAAACACCATATATTTT
cdr3_aa: CAGRALSGNTIYF

clone_size: -
j_call: TRBJ2-7
d_call: -
v_call: TRBV5-1
cdr3_nt: TGCGCCAGCAGCTTACAGGGTGCAGGGGTCTACGAGCAGTACTTC
cdr3_aa: CASSLQGAGVYEQYF

clone_size: -
j_call: TRBJ2-5
d_call: -
v_call: TRBV28
cdr3_nt: TGTGCCAGCAGTTGGTCTATCCAAGAGACCCAGTACTTC
cdr3_aa: CASSWSIQETQYF

clone_size: -
j_call: TRBJ2-5
d_call: -
v_call: TRBV6-5
cdr3_nt: TGTGCCAGCAGTTACGGCACCGCGACTAAAGAGACCCAGTACTTC
cdr3_aa: CASSYGTATKETQYF

clone_size: -
j_call: TRBJ2-7
d_call: -
v_call: TRBV11-2
cdr3_nt: TGTGCCAGCAGCTTAGATAGACAGTACGAGCAGTACTTC
cdr3_aa: CASSLDRQYEQYF

clone_size: -
j_call: TRBJ1-1
d_call: -
v_call: TRBV7-2
cdr3_nt: TGTGCCAGCAGCGCCAGACACCGAGTCACTGAAGCTTTCTTT
cdr3_aa: CASSARHRVTEAFF

clone_size: few
j_call: TRBJ1-1
d_call: -
v_call: TRBV19
cdr3_nt: TGTGCCAGTAAGGGGGGGGCAGTCACTGAAGCTTTCTTT
cdr3_aa: CASKGGAVTEAFF

clone_size: -
j_call: TRBJ1-2
d_call: -
v_call: TRBV5-1
cdr3_nt: TGCGCCAGCAGCTTGGCTCCGGGGGTCGACTTCGGTGACTATGGCTACACCTTC
cdr3_aa: CASSLAPGVDFGDYGYTF

clone_size: -
j_call: TRBJ1-4
d_call: -
v_call: TRBV11-3
cdr3_nt: TGTGCCGGCACAAGGGGCAGGCTCGCAACTAATGAAAAACTGTTTTTT
cdr3_aa: CAGTRGRLATNEKLFF

clone_size: once
j_call: TRBJ2-1
d_call: TRBD2
v_call: TRBV15
cdr3_nt: TGTGCCACCAGCAGAGCCGGCCTTTCCGGACTAGCGGGTAACAATGAGCAGTTCTTC
cdr3_aa: CATSRAGLSGLAGNNEQFF

clone_size: -
j_call: TRBJ1-5
d_call: TRBD1
v_call: TRBV9
cdr3_nt: TGTGCCAGCAGCACCGGGGACAGTTTGGGCGGCAATCAGCCCCAGCATTTT
cdr3_aa: CASSTGDSLGGNQPQHF

clone_size: -
j_call: TRBJ2-7
d_call: TRBD1
v_call: TRBV5-5
cdr3_nt: TGTGCCAGCAGCTGGGCCCGGGACAGCTACGAGCAGTACTTC
cdr3_aa: CASSWARDSYEQYF

clone_size: -
j_call: TRBJ2-5
d_call: -
v_call: TRBV28
cdr3_nt: TGTGCCAGCAGTCTCCCGGGGTTCCAAGAGACCCAGTACTTC
cdr3_aa: CASSLPGFQETQYF

clone_size: -
j_call: TRBJ2-1
d_call: -
v_call: TRBV5-1
cdr3_nt: TGCGCCAGCACCCGACAGCCTAGCTCCTACAATGAGCAGTTCTTC
cdr3_aa: CASTRQPSSYNEQFF

clone_size: -
j_call: TRBJ1-2
d_call: -
v_call: TRBV21-1
cdr3_nt: TGTGCCAGCAGCAAATCCTGGGACACCTATGGCTACACCTTC
cdr3_aa: CASSKSWDTYGYTF

clone_size: -
j_call: TRBJ1-2
d_call: TRBD1
v_call: TRBV12-3/TRBV12-4
cdr3_nt: TGTGCCAGCAGAAGGGACAGCAACTATGGCTACACCTTC
cdr3_aa: CASRRDSNYGYTF

clone_size: once
j_call: TRBJ2-7
d_call: TRBD2
v_call: TRBV5-1
cdr3_nt: TGCGCCAGCAGCTTGAGCGGGGTTTACGAGCAGTACTTC
cdr3_aa: CASSLSGVYEQYF

clone_size: -
j_call: TRBJ1-1
d_call: -
v_call: TRBV24-1
cdr3_nt: TGTGCCACCAGTGATTCGGGGAACACTGAAGCTTTCTTT
cdr3_aa: CATSDSGNTEAFF

clone_size: -
j_call: TRBJ2-2
d_call: -
v_call: TRBV6-5
cdr3_nt: TGTGCCAGCACCCAAGGACAGCGTACCGGGGAGCTGTTTTTT
cdr3_aa: CASTQGQRTGELFF

clone_size: -
j_call: TRBJ2-1
d_call: TRBD2
v_call: TRBV10-3
cdr3_nt: TGTGCCATCAGGGAACTAGCGACCTACAATGAGCAGTTCTTC
cdr3_aa: CAIRELATYNEQFF

clone_size: -
j_call: TRBJ1-4
d_call: -
v_call: TRBV21-1
cdr3_nt: TGTGCCAGCAGCAAAGCCGCAGGGAGGGAAAAACTGTTTTTT
cdr3_aa: CASSKAAGREKLFF

clone_size: -
j_call: TRBJ2-7
d_call: TRBD1
v_call: TRBV5-4
cdr3_nt: TGTGCCAGCAGCTTACCGGGACAGCCCTACGAGCAGTACTTC
cdr3_aa: CASSLPGQPYEQYF

clone_size: -
j_call: TRBJ2-4
d_call: -
v_call: TRBV19
cdr3_nt: TGTGCCACCGGGACTCCAGCCCTAGCCAAAAACATTCAGTACTTC
cdr3_aa: CATGTPALAKNIQYF

clone_size: -
j_call: TRBJ2-5
d_call: -
v_call: TRBV5-8
cdr3_nt: TGTGCCAGCAGCAGCTCGCGGGGAGGTGGAGAGACCCAGTACTTC
cdr3_aa: CASSSSRGGGETQYF

clone_size: -
j_call: TRBJ1-2
d_call: -
v_call: TRBV6-1
cdr3_nt: TGTGCCAGCAGTGAAAGGGGGAGCGTTAATGGCTACACCTTC
cdr3_aa: CASSERGSVNGYTF

clone_size: -
j_call: TRBJ2-1
d_call: TRBD1
v_call: TRBV28
cdr3_nt: TGTGCCAGCAGTTTGAACAGGGGGCAAAGGAATGAGCAGTTCTTC
cdr3_aa: CASSLNRGQRNEQFF

clone_size: -
j_call: TRBJ2-4
d_call: TRBD1
v_call: TRBV24-1
cdr3_nt: TGTGCCACCAGTGCCTTTACTTATGACAGGGCCCCCATTCAGTACTTC
cdr3_aa: CATSAFTYDRAPIQYF

clone_size: -
j_call: TRBJ2-2
d_call: -
v_call: TRBV3-1/TRBV3-2
cdr3_nt: TGTGCCAGCAGCGATCTAGGGGCCGGGGAGCTGTTTTTT
cdr3_aa: CASSDLGAGELFF

clone_size: -
j_call: TRBJ1-6
d_call: TRBD1
v_call: TRBV2
cdr3_nt: TGTGCCAGCAGGGACAGGGACGGCTATAATTCACCCCTCCACTTT
cdr3_aa: CASRDRDGYNSPLHF

clone_size: -
j_call: TRBJ2-2
d_call: -
v_call: TRBV19
cdr3_nt: TGTGCCAGTAGTATAATCAGGGGCACCGGGGAGCTGTTTTTT
cdr3_aa: CASSIIRGTGELFF

clone_size: -
j_call: TRBJ2-2
d_call: -
v_call: TRBV12-3/TRBV12-4
cdr3_nt: TGTGCCAGCAGTCTTGCGAACACCGGGGAGCTGTTTTTT
cdr3_aa: CASSLANTGELFF

clone_size: few
j_call: TRBJ1-1
d_call: -
v_call: TRBV19
cdr3_nt: TGTGCCAGTAGTCCGAAACACGCATTAGCGGGGCATGGCTCTGAAGCTTTCTTT
cdr3_aa: CASSPKHALAGHGSEAFF

clone_size: -
j_call: TRBJ2-7
d_call: TRBD1
v_call: TRBV11-2
cdr3_nt: TGTGCCAGCAGCTTAGTTCAGGGGGCGACCTCCTACGAGCAGTACTTC
cdr3_aa: CASSLVQGATSYEQYF

clone_size: -
j_call: TRBJ1-6
d_call: -
v_call: TRBV23-1
cdr3_nt: TGCGCCAGCCCCAACGAGGGGGGGACCTCCTATAATTCACCCCTCCACTTT
cdr3_aa: CASPNEGGTSYNSPLHF

clone_size: -
j_call: TRBJ1-1
d_call: TRBD1
v_call: TRBV2
cdr3_nt: TGTGCCAGCAGTGGACAGGGGGCGCTTACTGAAGCTTTCTTT
cdr3_aa: CASSGQGALTEAFF

clone_size: -
j_call: TRBJ1-5
d_call: TRBD1
v_call: TRBV7-9
cdr3_nt: TGTGCCAGCAGCTCAACAGGGGACAATCAGCCCCAGCATTTT
cdr3_aa: CASSSTGDNQPQHF

clone_size: few
j_call: TRBJ2-1
d_call: TRBD1
v_call: TRBV6-5
cdr3_nt: TGTGCCAGCAGTCAGACAGGGGGCGGCAACAATGAGCAGTTCTTC
cdr3_aa: CASSQTGGGNNEQFF

clone_size: -
j_call: TRBJ2-5
d_call: TRBD2
v_call: TRBV20-1
cdr3_nt: TGCAGTGCTAGTGCCGGGAGGGCCTTAGGGACCCAGTACTTC
cdr3_aa: CSASAGRALGTQYF

clone_size: once
j_call: TRBJ2-1
d_call: -
v_call: TRBV9
cdr3_nt: TGTGCCAGCAGCCCCCAGGGGATGCACAATGAGCAGTTCTTC
cdr3_aa: CASSPQGMHNEQFF

clone_size: -
j_call: TRBJ2-6
d_call: TRBD1
v_call: TRBV24-1
cdr3_nt: TGTGCCACCAGTGCCCCTTGGGACAGCCGTGGTTTC
cdr3_aa: CATSAPWDSRGF

clone_size: few
j_call: TRBJ2-7
d_call: TRBD1
v_call: TRBV11-2
cdr3_nt: TGTGCCAGCAGCTTAGATGGGACAGGGATCCACGAGCAGTACTTC
cdr3_aa: CASSLDGTGIHEQYF

clone_size: few
j_call: TRBJ1-5
d_call: TRBD1
v_call: TRBV30
cdr3_nt: TGTGCCTGGAGGATACAGGGGAGCAATCAGCCCCAGCATTTT
cdr3_aa: CAWRIQGSNQPQHF

clone_size: -
j_call: TRBJ2-7
d_call: -
v_call: TRBV3-1/TRBV3-2
cdr3_nt: TGTGCCAGCAGCCAAGATTACCCCGGGAACGAGCAGTACTTC
cdr3_aa: CASSQDYPGNEQYF

clone_size: -
j_call: TRBJ1-5
d_call: TRBD1
v_call: TRBV19
cdr3_nt: TGTGCCAGTAGTCCAATCGACAGGGGAAATCAGCCCCAGCATTTT
cdr3_aa: CASSPIDRGNQPQHF

clone_size: -
j_call: TRBJ1-2
d_call: TRBD1
v_call: TRBV2
cdr3_nt: TGTGCCAGTGGGACAGCTCCTAACTATGGCTACACCTTC
cdr3_aa: CASGTAPNYGYTF

clone_size: -
j_call: TRBJ1-5
d_call: -
v_call: TRBV21-1
cdr3_nt: TGTGCCAGCAGCAAAGGAAGGAAGCTAGCCAATCAGCCCCAGCATTTT
cdr3_aa: CASSKGRKLANQPQHF